Shown below are 17 T cell receptor beta chains from a single sample sequenced in a study of T cell repertoires in cytomegalovirus infection. TCRdb passed the reads through MiXCR, listing each CDR3 protein once. The data hold roughly 920,000 distinct CDR3 sequences, with around 29% observed a single time. These TCRs are of unknown antigen specificity. The material sequenced was cultured CD8+ T cells from PBMCs, taken from culture after CMV antigen stimulation. These receptors originate from a human donor in good health (CMV status not recorded). Some clones in this sample may be carry-over from other donors' samples.

The table lists this clonotype with a few counts. The rearrangement joins TRBV10-3 to TRBJ2-7; D gene ambiguous. The germline V and J ends were trimmed by 3 bases and 6 bases, with 6 bases remaining between them. CDR3 length equals 11 residues. Per germline, CDR1 ENHRY and CDR2 SYGVKD. CDR3 sequence (DNA): TGTGCCATCAGTGACCCCCGCGAGCAGTACTTC. Its protein is CAISDPREQYF.

In its sample, this clonotype was seen a few times. The chain is built from TRBV4-1 and TRBJ1-2; D unclear. V lost 4 bases and J lost 3, with 15 bases in between. The length of the CDR3 is 15 residues. Looked up from germline, CDR1 is MGHRA and CDR2 is YSYEKL. For the CDR3, the DNA is TGCGCCAGCAGCCCACGGGTCAGTGCTGACTATGGCTACACCTTC. Translation gives CASSPRVSADYGYTF.

This clonotype was seen at least ten times. CDR3 DNA: TGTGCCAGCAGTACCCCTGGGACAGGGAATGAAAAACTGTTTTTT. It codes for CASSTPGTGNEKLFF. The chain carries TRBV28 and TRBJ1-4; 9 positions agree with TRBD1. This CDR3 contains 15 residues. From germline, CDR1 is MDHEN and CDR2 SYDVKM. The trim removed 5 bases at V and 5 bases at J, leaving 6 bases unmatched. Based on the CDR3 plus reference TRBV28 and TRBJ1-4, the full variable domain is DVKVTQSSRYLVKRTGEKVFLECVQDMDHENMFWYRQDPGLGLRLIYFSYDVKMKEKGDIPEGYSVSREKKERFSLILESASTNQTSMYLCASSTPGTGNEKLFFGSGTQLSVL.

The genes are TRBV5-6 and TRBJ2-3; the match to TRBD2 covers 7 bases. The junction had 9 bases not matched to a gene; V was cut back by 6 bases and J by 2 bases. Germline V gene sequence: CDR1 SGHDT, CDR2 YYEEEE. The CDR3 length is 15 residues. The CDR3 sequence: CASNNRLAPTDTQYF. CDR3 coding DNA: TGTGCCAGCAACAATAGACTAGCCCCCACAGATACGCAGTATTTT.

V and J are TRBV14 and TRBJ2-7; D possibly matches TRBD1 or TRBD2 (5 bases each). Germline CDR1 and CDR2: SGHDN and FVKESK. V lost 1 base, J lost 1 base, and 20 bases lay in between. The CDR3 loop spans 18 amino acids. The CDR3 is CASSQVSPSGTLSYEQYF. Here the CDR3 DNA reads TGTGCCAGCAGCCAAGTTTCCCCTTCCGGGACCTTATCCTACGAGCAGTACTTC.

V is TRBV20-1 and J is TRBJ1-2; no definite D call. The V and J ends lost 2 bases and 0 bases respectively, with 7 bases between them. Germline CDR1 DFQATT, CDR2 SNEGSKA (reference sequence). The CDR3 consists of 13 residues. In nucleotides, the CDR3 is TGCAGTGCTAGATTAAAGTCTAACTATGGCTACACCTTC. Translating gives CSARLKSNYGYTF.

This CDR3 reads CASSYSTYPSSYNEQFF. The CDR3 DNA reads TGTGCCAGCAGTTACTCGACTTACCCTAGCTCCTACAATGAGCAGTTCTTC. The chain carries TRBV6-5 and TRBJ2-1; no definite D call. Germline V gives CDR1 MNHEY, CDR2 SVGAGI. This CDR3 spans 17 amino acids. Trimming pared 0 bases from V and 0 bases from J, leaving 12 bases between.

The chain has TRBV5-1 and TRBJ2-3; 8 bases align to TRBD1. CDR3 length: 16 amino acids. V lost 5 bases and J lost 4; bases outside the gene matches: 12. CDR1 and CDR2 (germline): SGHRS, YFSETQ. In nucleotides, the CDR3 is TGCGCCAGCAGATCCAGCAGGACAGGGAGTGCAGATACGCAGTATTTT. Amino acid sequence: CASRSSRTGSADTQYF.

This clonotype has just one count. V is TRBV6-1 and J is TRBJ1-2; 7 nucleotides agree with TRBD1. V dropped 7 bases and J dropped 4; count of bases not matched to a gene: 18. Looked up from germline, CDR1 is MNHNS and CDR2 is SASEGT. The CDR3 extends over 17 amino acids. The CDR3, as DNA: TGTGCCAGCAATTTCCCCTCTCCTCGGACAGGTTTCTATGGCTACACCTTC. Translating gives CASNFPSPRTGFYGYTF.

The CDR3 DNA reads TGCAGTGCTAGAGATCTGGAACGAGGTGAGCAGTTCTTC. Amino acids: CSARDLERGEQFF. The chain recombines TRBV20-1 with TRBJ2-1; D is uncertain. Germline values: CDR1 DFQATT, CDR2 SNEGSKA (reference sequence). The CDR3 is made up of 13 amino acids. V lost 0 bases to trimming and J lost 9 bases, with 12 bases between them.

On this clonotype itself: Mismatch with germline at one junction end may stem from a read error. V is TRBV7-6 and J is TRBJ2-3, with 13 bases that match TRBD2. Germline CDR1 is SGHVS and CDR2 is FNYEAQ. The CDR3 sequence is 17 residues long. CDR3 protein: CASSLRLAGGPGDTQYF. Here the CDR3 DNA reads TGTGCTAGCAGCTTACGACTAGCGGGGGGCCCTGGAGATACGCAGTATTTT.

This clonotype was counted between two and nine times. This sequence joins TRBV7-3 and TRBJ2-2, with a weak D call TRBD2 (6 bases). Trimming stripped 0 bases from V and 4 bases from J, with 12 bases between. Germline CDR1 SGHTA, CDR2 FQGTGA. The length of the CDR3 is 16 residues. The CDR3 DNA reads as TGTGCCAGCAGCTTAACTCCTTATAGCGGCACCGGGGAGCTGTTTTTT. Residues: CASSLTPYSGTGELFF. Supplemented by reference TRBV7-3 and TRBJ2-2, the full variable domain reads GAGVSQTPSNKVTEKGKYVELRCDPISGHTALYWYRQSLGQGPEFLIYFQGTGAADDSGLPNDRFFAVRPEGSVSTLKIQRTERGDSAVYLCASSLTPYSGTGELFFGEGSRLTVL.

This chain joins TRBV20-1 and TRBJ1-1; the D is unclear. The CDR3 extends over 14 amino acids. The V end lost 2 bases, the J end lost 1 base, and 11 bases lay between the germline ends. The germline V gene has CDR1 DFQATT and CDR2 SNEGSKA (reference sequence). This CDR3 is CSARLLAANTEAFF. CDR3 DNA: TGCAGTGCTAGACTCCTGGCAGCGAACACTGAAGCTTTCTTT.

V is TRBV19 and J is TRBJ2-7; D possibly corresponds to TRBD2 (5 bases). Trimming shortened V by 1 base and J by 3 bases, and 10 bases separated the two germline ends. The CDR3 extends over 14 amino acids. Germline lookup yields CDR1 LNHDA and CDR2 SQIVND (reference sequence). CDR3 DNA sequence: TGTGCCAGTAGTATAGGCGGACTGCACTACGAGCAGTACTTC. Translating it yields CASSIGGLHYEQYF.

This clonotype was counted between two and nine times. The gene calls are TRBV14 and TRBJ1-1; no definite D call. The V and J ends lost 2 bases and 1 base respectively, with 14 bases between them. The CDR3 sequence is 16 residues long. In germline, CDR1 is SGHDN, CDR2 FVKESK. CDR3 amino acids: CASSQNVVSRNTEAFF. Here the CDR3 DNA reads TGTGCCAGCAGCCAAAATGTGGTCTCGCGGAACACTGAAGCTTTCTTT.

This clonotype was counted many times. The chain combines TRBV7-6 with TRBJ1-5, with no clear D. The germline V gene has CDR1 SGHVS and CDR2 FNYEAQ. V was clipped by 1 base and J by 9 bases, with 13 bases between them. The CDR3 sequence is 14 residues long. The DNA of the CDR3 is TGTGCCAGCAGCTTAGGTGGTAGCGGTTCGCCCCAGCATTTT. Translating gives CASSLGGSGSPQHF. Drawing the rest from reference TRBV7-6 and TRBJ1-5, the complete variable domain is GAGVSQSPRYKVTKRGQDVALRCDPISGHVSLYWYRQALGQGPEFLTYFNYEAQQDKSGLPNDRFSAERPEGSISTLTIQRTEQRDSAMYRCASSLGGSGSPQHFGDGTRLSIL.

This clonotype showed up just a few times. The V gene is TRBV7-9, the J gene TRBJ2-7; D gene uncertain. The V gene lost 1 base and the J gene lost 4 bases, with 8 bases spanning the gap. Looked up from germline, CDR1 is SEHNR and CDR2 is FQNEAQ (reference sequence). The CDR3 consists of 13 residues. The CDR3 nucleotides read TGTGCCAGCAGCTTAGAAACACCATACGAGCAGTACTTC. Its protein is CASSLETPYEQYF.